The clone carrying this T cell receptor beta chain showed up just a few times. Its antigen is still unknown. The data belong to a study of PD-1 blockade in classical Hodgkin lymphoma. The assay was immunoSEQ multiplex PCR, and TCRdb's table has in-frame clones only and misses some. Of roughly 94,000 clones in the sample, more than 85% were seen once. The CDR3 consists of 12 residues. Germline values: CDR1 MNHNY, CDR2 SVGAGI (reference sequence). The V and J ends lost 5 bases and 7 bases respectively, with 9 bases between them. Study observations and caveats: Patients were excluded if nivolumab began under 1 year after ASCT (the autologous transplant). It was reported that newly diagnosed patients had less baseline TCR diversity than healthy donors. By cycle point C4D1, TCR diversity had risen significantly in CD4+ cells (but not CD8+ cells). Newly diagnosed patients and complete responders had comparable diversity at baseline.

The sample's time point: cycle 4 day 1 (C4D1), after 6 weeks of nivolumab. All patients relapsed after autologous stem cell transplantation, and brentuximab vedotin exposure varied. The clonotype originates from a human donor with classical Hodgkin lymphoma. Sequencing used peripheral blood mononuclear cells (PBMCs), obtained before the fourth cycle of nivolumab. V usage is TRBV6-6 and J usage is TRBJ1-5; a possible D gene is TRBD1 (5 bases). CDR3 DNA: TGTGCCAGCAGTGCCCGACAGCAGCCCCAGCATTTT. It codes for CASSARQQPQHF.